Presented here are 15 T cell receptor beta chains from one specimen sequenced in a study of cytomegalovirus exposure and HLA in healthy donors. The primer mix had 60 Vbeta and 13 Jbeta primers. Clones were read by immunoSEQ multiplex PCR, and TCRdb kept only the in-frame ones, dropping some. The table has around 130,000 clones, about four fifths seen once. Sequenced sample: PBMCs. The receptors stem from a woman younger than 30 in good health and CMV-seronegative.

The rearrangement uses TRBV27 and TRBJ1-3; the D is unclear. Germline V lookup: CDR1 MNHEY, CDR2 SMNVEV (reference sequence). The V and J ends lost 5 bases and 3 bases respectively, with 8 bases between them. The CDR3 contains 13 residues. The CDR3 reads CASSPDYGNTIYF. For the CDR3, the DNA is TGTGCCAGCAGTCCGGACTATGGAAACACCATATATTTT.

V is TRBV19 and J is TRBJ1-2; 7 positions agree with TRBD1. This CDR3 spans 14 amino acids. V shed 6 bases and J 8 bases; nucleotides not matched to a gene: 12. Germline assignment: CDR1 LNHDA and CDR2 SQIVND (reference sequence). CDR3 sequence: CASRRGQVAYGYTF. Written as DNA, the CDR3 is TGTGCCAGTAGGCGCGGACAGGTAGCTTACGGCTACACCTTC. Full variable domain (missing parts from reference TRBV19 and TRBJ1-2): DGGITQSPKYLFRKEGQNVTLSCEQNLNHDAMYWYRQDPGQGLRLIYYSQIVNDFQKGDIAEGYSVSREKKESFPLTVTSAQKNPTAFYLCASRRGQVAYGYTFGSGTRLTVV.

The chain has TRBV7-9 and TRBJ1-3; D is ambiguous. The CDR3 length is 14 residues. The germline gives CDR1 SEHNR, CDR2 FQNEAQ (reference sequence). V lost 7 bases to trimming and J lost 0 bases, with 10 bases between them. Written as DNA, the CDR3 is TGTGCCAGCACCCCATGGAGCTCTGGAAACACCATATATTTT. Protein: CASTPWSSGNTIYF.

The chain's CDR3 is CASSLAPLAGGLAYEQYF. CDR3 DNA: TGTGCCAGCAGCTTGGCCCCACTAGCGGGGGGGTTAGCCTACGAGCAGTACTTC. V usage is TRBV5-4 and J usage is TRBJ2-7; TRBD2 agrees at 13 bases. There are 18 residues in the CDR3. Germline V lookup: CDR1 SGHNT, CDR2 YYREEE (reference sequence). The V segment lost 0 bases and the J segment 2 bases; nucleotides outside the gene matches: 8.

CDR3 protein: CASTPLGLNQPQHF. The CDR3 DNA sequence: TGTGCCAGCACCCCCCTAGGCCTCAATCAGCCCCAGCATTTT. The gene calls are TRBV6-1 and TRBJ1-5; D uncertain. The CDR3 totals 14 residues. The germline V and J ends were trimmed by 7 bases and 3 bases, with 13 bases remaining between them. Looked up from germline, CDR1 is MNHNS and CDR2 is SASEGT.

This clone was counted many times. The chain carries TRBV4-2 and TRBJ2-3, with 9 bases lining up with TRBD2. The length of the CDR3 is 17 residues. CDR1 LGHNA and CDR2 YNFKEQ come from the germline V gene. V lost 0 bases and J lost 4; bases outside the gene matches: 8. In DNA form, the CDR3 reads TGTGCCAGCAGCCAAGATCCGGGGCGGGGGGGCTCAGATACGCAGTATTTT. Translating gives CASSQDPGRGGSDTQYF.

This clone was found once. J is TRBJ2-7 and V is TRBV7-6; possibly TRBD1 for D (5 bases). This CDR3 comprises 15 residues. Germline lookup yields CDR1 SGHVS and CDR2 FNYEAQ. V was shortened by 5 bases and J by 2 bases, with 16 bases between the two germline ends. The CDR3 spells CASSESPDSPYEQYF. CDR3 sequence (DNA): TGTGCCAGCAGCGAGTCTCCCGACAGCCCCTACGAGCAGTACTTC. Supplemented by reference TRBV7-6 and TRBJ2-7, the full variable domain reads GAGVSQSPRYKVTKRGQDVALRCDPISGHVSLYWYRQALGQGPEFLTYFNYEAQQDKSGLPNDRFSAERPEGSISTLTIQRTEQRDSAMYRCASSESPDSPYEQYFGPGTRLTVT.

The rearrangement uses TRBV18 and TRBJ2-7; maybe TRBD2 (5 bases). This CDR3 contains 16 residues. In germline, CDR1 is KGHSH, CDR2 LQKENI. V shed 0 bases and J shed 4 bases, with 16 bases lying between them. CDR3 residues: CASSPPLTRLEYEQYF. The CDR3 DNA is TGTGCCAGCTCACCACCTTTAACTAGGTTAGAGTACGAGCAGTACTTC. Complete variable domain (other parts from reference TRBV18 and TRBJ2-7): NAGVMQNPRHLVRRRGQEARLRCSPMKGHSHVYWYRQLPEEGLKFMVYLQKENIIDESGMPKERFSAEFPKEGPSILRIQQVVRGDSAAYFCASSPPLTRLEYEQYFGPGTRLTVT.

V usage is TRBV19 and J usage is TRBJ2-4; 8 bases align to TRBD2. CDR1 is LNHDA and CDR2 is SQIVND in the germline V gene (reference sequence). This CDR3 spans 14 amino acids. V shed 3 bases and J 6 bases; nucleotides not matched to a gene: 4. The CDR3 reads CASSMAGGINIQYF. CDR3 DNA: TGTGCCAGTAGTATGGCGGGAGGAATAAACATTCAGTACTTC.

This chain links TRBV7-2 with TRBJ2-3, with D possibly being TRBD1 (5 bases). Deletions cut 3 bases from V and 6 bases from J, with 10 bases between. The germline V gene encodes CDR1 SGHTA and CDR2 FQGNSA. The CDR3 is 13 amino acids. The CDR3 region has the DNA TGTGCCAGCAGCTTTGGGGCCTCCGATACGCAGTATTTT. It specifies CASSFGASDTQYF.

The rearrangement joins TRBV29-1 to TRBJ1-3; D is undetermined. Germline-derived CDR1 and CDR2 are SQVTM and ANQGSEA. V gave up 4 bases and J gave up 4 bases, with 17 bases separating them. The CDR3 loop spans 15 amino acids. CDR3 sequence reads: CSVGAPGSAGNTIYF. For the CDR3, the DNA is TGCAGCGTTGGGGCCCCGGGATCGGCGGGAAACACCATATATTTT.

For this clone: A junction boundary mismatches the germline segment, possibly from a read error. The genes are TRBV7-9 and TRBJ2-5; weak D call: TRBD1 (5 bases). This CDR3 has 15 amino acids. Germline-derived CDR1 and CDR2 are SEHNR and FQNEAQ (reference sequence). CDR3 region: CSSSSQTAQSWTQYF. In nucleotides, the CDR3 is TGTTCCAGCAGCTCCCAGACAGCTCAAAGTTGGACCCAGTACTTC.

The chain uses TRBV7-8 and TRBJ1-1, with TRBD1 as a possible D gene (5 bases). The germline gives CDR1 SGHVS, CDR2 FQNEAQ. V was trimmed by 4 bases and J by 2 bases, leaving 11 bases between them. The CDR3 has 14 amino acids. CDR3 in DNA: TGTGCCAGCAGCTCGACAGTGGTCAACACTGAAGCTTTCTTT. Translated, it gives CASSSTVVNTEAFF.

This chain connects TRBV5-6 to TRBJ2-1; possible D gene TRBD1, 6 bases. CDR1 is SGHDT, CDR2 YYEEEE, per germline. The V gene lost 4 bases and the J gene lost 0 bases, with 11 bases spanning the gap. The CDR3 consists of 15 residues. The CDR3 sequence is CASSGRGSSYNEQFF. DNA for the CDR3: TGTGCCAGCAGCGGCAGGGGATCCTCCTACAATGAGCAGTTCTTC.

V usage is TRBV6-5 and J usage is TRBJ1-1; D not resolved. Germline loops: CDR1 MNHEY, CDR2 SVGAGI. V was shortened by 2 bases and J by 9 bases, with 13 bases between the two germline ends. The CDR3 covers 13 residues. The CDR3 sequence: CASSYRAPGKAFF. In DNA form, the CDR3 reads TGTGCCAGCAGTTACCGGGCCCCCGGGAAAGCTTTCTTT.